The 5 T cell receptor beta chains presented below share a single source sample, sequenced in a study of cytomegalovirus exposure and HLA in healthy donors. The PCR ran on 60 Vbeta and 13 Jbeta primers. This table comes from immunoSEQ multiplex PCR, and its TCRdb copy is limited to in-frame clones, with some not included. The table records 200,000 to 250,000 clones, 65% to 80% of them present only once. What was sequenced was PBMCs. Every receptor here comes from a man aged 50 or older in good health and CMV-seronegative.

The rearrangement joins TRBV18 to TRBJ2-3, with D perhaps TRBD1 (7 bases). Germline V gene lookup returns CDR1 KGHSH and CDR2 LQKENI. The ends were cut back, 3 bases at V and 1 base at J, with 11 bases in the middle. This CDR3 has 15 residues. The CDR3 region has the DNA TGTGCCAGCTCACCGCAGGGGGGTCGCACAGATACGCAGTATTTT. Translating it yields CASSPQGGRTDTQYF.

The chain combines TRBV2 with TRBJ2-3, with TRBD2 matching over 10 bases. The CDR3 has 15 amino acids. V shed 5 bases and J 4 bases; nucleotides not matched to a gene: 6. Germline loops: CDR1 SNHLY, CDR2 FYNNEI. In nucleotides, the CDR3 is TGTGCCAGCAGTCCTCTAGCGGGAGACTCAGATACGCAGTATTTT. Translating it yields CASSPLAGDSDTQYF.

CDR3: CASSFGGTIKETQYF. The DNA for the CDR3 is TGTGCCAGCAGTTTTGGTGGGACAATTAAGGAGACCCAGTACTTC. This chain links TRBV28 with TRBJ2-5, with D tentatively TRBD1 (6 bases). Germline loops: CDR1 MDHEN, CDR2 SYDVKM. V lost 3 bases and J lost 5, with 16 bases in between. The CDR3 extends over 15 amino acids.

Notes on this clone: The sample has other DNA sequences that encode this CDR3 too. The chain has TRBV6-5 and TRBJ2-3; 13 nucleotides align to TRBD2. Germline-derived CDR1 and CDR2 are MNHEY and SVGAGI. Trimming took 6 bases from V and 7 from J; bases not matched to a gene: 7. This CDR3 spans 15 amino acids. CDR3 bases: TGTGCCAGCAGACTGACTAGCGGGAGGCTCCATACGCAGTATTTT. Encoded protein: CASRLTSGRLHTQYF.

The gene calls are TRBV29-1 and TRBJ2-2; D is undetermined. This CDR3 has 12 residues. Germline values: CDR1 SQVTM, CDR2 ANQGSEA. V lost 4 bases and J 1 base, leaving 4 bases between the germline ends. CDR3 residues: CSVGQNTGELFF. CDR3 coding DNA: TGCAGCGTTGGACAGAACACCGGGGAGCTGTTTTTT.